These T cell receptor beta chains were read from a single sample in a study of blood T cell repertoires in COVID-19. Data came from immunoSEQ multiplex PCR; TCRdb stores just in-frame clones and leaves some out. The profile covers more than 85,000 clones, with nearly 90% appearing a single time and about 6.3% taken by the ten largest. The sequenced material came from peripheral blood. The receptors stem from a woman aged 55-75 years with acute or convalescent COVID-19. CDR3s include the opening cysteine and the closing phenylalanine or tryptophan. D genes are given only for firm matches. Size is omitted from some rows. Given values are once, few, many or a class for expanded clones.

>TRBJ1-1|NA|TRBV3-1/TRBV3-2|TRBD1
TGTGCCAGCACCCTATCCCAACTCAGGGGGCTGGGTGAAGCTTTCTTT
CASTLSQLRGLGEAFF
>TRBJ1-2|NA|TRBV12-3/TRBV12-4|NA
TGTGCCAGCAGTTTTTCGGGTAACTATGGCTACACCTTC
CASSFSGNYGYTF
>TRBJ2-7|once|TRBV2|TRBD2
TGTGCCAGCTCCCGGGAGGCTGGCGAGCAGTACTTC
CASSREAGEQYF
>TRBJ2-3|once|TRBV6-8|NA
TGTGCCAGCAGTTGGGACAAACAAACAGATACGCAGTATTTT
CASSWDKQTDTQYF
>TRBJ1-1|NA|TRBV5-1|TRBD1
TGCGCCAGCAGCTCCGGGACAGGGGGCTACACTGAAGCTTTCTTT
CASSSGTGGYTEAFF
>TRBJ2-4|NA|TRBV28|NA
TGTGCCAGCAGCGGGGATTTTGGAAACATTCAGTACTTC
CASSGDFGNIQYF
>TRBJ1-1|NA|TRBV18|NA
TGTGCCAGCTCACCACTTGGGGCCACTGAAGCTTTCTTT
CASSPLGATEAFF
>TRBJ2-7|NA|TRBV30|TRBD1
TGTGCCTGGACCGGGGACAGGGACGGCTACGAGCAGTACTTC
CAWTGDRDGYEQYF
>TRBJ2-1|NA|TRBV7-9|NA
TGTGCCAGCAGCTTAGCCGGCGGCTTCAGCTCCTACAATGAGCAGTTCTTC
CASSLAGGFSSYNEQFF
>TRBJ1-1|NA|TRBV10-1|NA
TGCGCCAGCAGTCGCCCGGGGGCTGAAGCTTTCTTT
CASSRPGAEAFF
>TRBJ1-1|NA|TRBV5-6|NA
TGTGCCAGCAGCTGGGGCCTCGCGGCTGAAGCTTTCTTT
CASSWGLAAEAFF
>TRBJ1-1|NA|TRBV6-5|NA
TGTGCCAGCAGCGTCACAGGGCCCGTCGCGACTGAAGCTTTCTTT
CASSVTGPVATEAFF
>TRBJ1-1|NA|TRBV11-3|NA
TGTGCCAGCGCGGCCATGGGGGGAAAAACTGAAGCTTTCTTT
CASAAMGGKTEAFF
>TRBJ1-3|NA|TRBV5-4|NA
TGTGCCAGCAGCTTAGGGACAACTGGAAACACCATATATTTT
CASSLGTTGNTIYF
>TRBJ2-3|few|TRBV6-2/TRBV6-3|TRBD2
TGTGCCAGCAGTTACTCACCCGGGAGGGCCACAGATACGCAGTATTTT
CASSYSPGRATDTQYF
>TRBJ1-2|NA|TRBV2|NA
TGTGCCAGCAGTACCAATCCTGGGCAGCGGTCGTTC
CASSTNPGQRSF
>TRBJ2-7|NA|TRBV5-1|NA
TGCGCCAGCAGCTTGGGGCGCGGCGAGCAGTACTTC
CASSLGRGEQYF
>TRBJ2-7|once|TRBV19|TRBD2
TGTGCCAGGACCCGGCGGGAGTTTCTCGAGCAGTACTTC
CARTRREFLEQYF